The next 10 T cell receptor beta chains were all read from a single sample in a study of T cell repertoires in cytomegalovirus infection. One entry per CDR3 protein, called by TCRdb with MiXCR from the reads. The top ten hold about 4.2% of the sample, which has 150,000 to 200,000 distinct CDR3 sequences, roughly 9% seen once. Sample: PBMCs. The receptors were gathered from a human donor in good health (CMV status not recorded). Some clones in this sample may be carry-over from other donors' samples.

In this sample, this clonotype turned up a few times. The CDR3 DNA follows: TGTGCCAGCAGTTTATTACAGGGGAGTGAAGAGACCCAGTACTTC. Translated, it gives CASSLLQGSEETQYF. The genes are TRBV12-3 or TRBV12-4 and TRBJ2-5, with 7 bases fitting TRBD1. Trimming at V came to 2 bases and at J to 3 bases, leaving 6 bases not matched to a gene. This CDR3 has 15 amino acids.

This clonotype was detected ten times or more. The chain employs TRBV24-1 and TRBJ2-5; D remains ambiguous. The CDR3 sequence is 13 residues long. The germline V gene encodes CDR1 KGHDR and CDR2 SFDVKD. Deletions cut 0 bases from V and 7 bases from J, with 8 bases between. CDR3 DNA: TGTGCCACCAGTGATTTGGACCGAGGGACCCAGTACTTC. Its protein product is CATSDLDRGTQYF.

The CDR3: CASTVGGRSSYEQYF. As DNA, the CDR3 is TGTGCCAGCACCGTAGGAGGAAGAAGCTCCTACGAGCAGTACTTC. This rearrangement joins TRBV6-2 or TRBV6-3 to TRBJ2-7; possibly TRBD2 for D (5 bases). The CDR3 is 15 residues long. The germline gives CDR1 MNHEY, CDR2 SVGEGT. Trimming took off 7 bases at V and 0 bases at J, with 16 bases between the two ends.

The chain carries TRBV27 and TRBJ1-2; D possibly corresponds to TRBD1 (6 bases). Trimming stripped 2 bases from V and 2 bases from J, with 12 bases between. Per the germline V gene, CDR1 is MNHEY and CDR2 is SMNVEV (reference sequence). The CDR3 is 15 residues long. The DNA of the CDR3 is TGTGCCAGCAGTTTAGCAGGACAGAGGAACTATGGCTACACCTTC. This gives the protein CASSLAGQRNYGYTF.

There are many counts of this clonotype. The V gene is TRBV19, the J gene TRBJ1-1; no definite D call. Germline V gene lookup returns CDR1 LNHDA and CDR2 SQIVND (reference sequence). The CDR3 has 14 amino acids. V was cut by 3 bases and J by 4 bases, with 12 bases left in between. CDR3 sequence: CASSIFAMGTEAFF. The CDR3 DNA is TGTGCCAGTAGTATCTTTGCTATGGGCACTGAAGCTTTCTTT.

This clonotype was counted between two and nine times. The chain recombines TRBV9 with TRBJ2-3, with TRBD1 matching over 11 bases. The CDR3 is 16 amino acids. With V trimmed by 4 bases and J by 3 bases, 7 bases remained unmatched. The germline V gene has CDR1 SGDLS and CDR2 YYNGEE. CDR3 nucleotide sequence: TGTGCCAGCAGCCCTGCCGGGACAGGGGGAACAGATACGCAGTATTTT. Its translation: CASSPAGTGGTDTQYF. Complete variable domain (other parts from reference TRBV9 and TRBJ2-3): DSGVTQTPKHLITATGQRVTLRCSPRSGDLSVYWYQQSLDQGLQFLIQYYNGEERAKGNILERFSAQQFPDLHSELNLSSLELGDSALYFCASSPAGTGGTDTQYFGPGTRLTVL.

The V and J genes are TRBV9 and TRBJ2-1; D is uncertain. Germline V CDR1 and CDR2: SGDLS, YYNGEE. The V gene lost 4 bases and the J gene lost 9 bases, with 14 bases spanning the gap. The length of the CDR3 is 13 residues. The CDR3 region is CASSPRTGGEQFF. The CDR3 coding sequence is TGTGCCAGCAGCCCCCGTACCGGCGGTGAGCAGTTCTTC.

This clonotype was counted a few times. The chain recombines TRBV6-1 with TRBJ1-4; 7 bases align to TRBD1. Germline CDR1 is MNHNS and CDR2 is SASEGT. J was trimmed by 7 bases and V by 6 bases; bases with no gene match: 8. This CDR3 comprises 14 residues. The CDR3 loop is CASSTRGRSEKLFF. The CDR3 DNA sequence: TGTGCCAGCAGCACCAGGGGGAGAAGTGAAAAACTGTTTTTT.

The chain links TRBV10-3 to TRBJ1-5, with TRBD1 matching over 7 bases. This CDR3 spans 14 amino acids. Germline V CDR1 and CDR2: ENHRY, SYGVKD. Trimming removed 8 bases from V and 3 bases from J; junction bases left unmatched: 7. CDR3 sequence reads: CAIGRDRANQPQHF. In DNA, the CDR3 is TGTGCCATCGGGAGAGACAGGGCCAATCAGCCCCAGCATTTT.

Ten or more counts support this clonotype. The chain employs TRBV7-8 and TRBJ2-1; D may correspond to TRBD1 or TRBD2 (5 bases each). Trimming removed 1 base from V and 9 bases from J, with 13 bases in between. The CDR3 consists of 14 residues. Looked up from germline, CDR1 is SGHVS and CDR2 is FQNEAQ. DNA for the CDR3: TGTGCCAGCAGCTTAGGGTGGGACGGGGTTGAGCAGTTCTTC. It specifies CASSLGWDGVEQFF.